These 20 T cell receptor beta chains originate from one sample sequenced in a study of blood T cell repertoires in COVID-19. Clones were read by immunoSEQ multiplex PCR, and TCRdb kept only the in-frame ones, dropping some. The profile shows fewer than 350,000 clones, more than 75% of them singletons. Specimen: peripheral blood. The receptor set was obtained from a woman aged 30 to 39 who had recovered from COVID-19.

The chain joins TRBV29-1 to TRBJ2-2; 7 bases match TRBD1. The germline V gene has CDR1 SQVTM and CDR2 ANQGSEA. The CDR3 has 13 amino acids. The trim removed 5 bases at V and 3 bases at J, leaving 3 bases unmatched. CDR3 sequence (DNA): TGCAGCGTTCAGGGGGACGACACCGGGGAGCTGTTTTTT. Translation gives CSVQGDDTGELFF.

V is TRBV11-2 and J is TRBJ1-2; 7 nucleotides match TRBD1. Germline V gene sequence: CDR1 SGHAT, CDR2 FQNNGV. J lost 4 bases, V lost 3 bases, and 8 bases had no gene match. The length of the CDR3 is 15 residues. DNA for the CDR3: TGTGCCAGCAGCTTCATGGAGGGGGCAGGCTATGGCTACACCTTC. Its protein product is CASSFMEGAGYGYTF.

The gene calls are TRBV5-4 and TRBJ2-5; D gene unclear. The CDR3 covers 15 residues. The germline V and J ends were trimmed by 0 bases and 2 bases, with 11 bases remaining between them. The V gene's germline CDR1 is SGHNT and CDR2 YYREEE (reference sequence). The CDR3 DNA sequence: TGTGCCAGCAGCTTGGACACCCCCTTTCAAGAGACCCAGTACTTC. Encoded protein: CASSLDTPFQETQYF.

The chain is built from TRBV28 and TRBJ2-2, with a weak D call TRBD2 (5 bases). Per germline, CDR1 MDHEN and CDR2 SYDVKM. V lost 3 bases, J lost 5 bases, and 13 bases lay in between. This CDR3 contains 15 residues. The CDR3 sequence: CASSLIRGATGELFF. The CDR3 DNA is TGTGCCAGCAGTTTGATCCGGGGAGCGACCGGGGAGCTGTTTTTT.

The rearrangement joins TRBV28 to TRBJ2-7; 7 bases are shared with TRBD1. Germline V lookup: CDR1 MDHEN, CDR2 SYDVKM. With 6 bases clipped from V and 2 bases from J, the junction kept 10 bases outside the gene matches. The CDR3 contains 15 residues. CDR3: CASSGRDRITYEQYF. The CDR3 region has the DNA TGTGCCAGCAGCGGCCGGGACAGAATAACCTACGAGCAGTACTTC.

The V call is TRBV5-6, the J call TRBJ2-7; D is unresolved. This CDR3 comprises 15 residues. CDR1 and CDR2 from the germline V gene are SGHDT and YYEEEE. Trimming shortened V by 5 bases and J by 7 bases, and 22 bases separated the two germline ends. CDR3 region: CASSRDPQAVREQYF. CDR3 in DNA: TGTGCCAGCAGTCGAGACCCCCAGGCCGTTAGGGAGCAGTACTTC.

This clone appeared once. The V call is TRBV19, the J call TRBJ2-1, with 13 nucleotides matching TRBD2. Germline V gene sequence: CDR1 LNHDA, CDR2 SQIVND (reference sequence). CDR3 length: 15 residues. V lost 6 bases and J lost 7; bases outside the gene matches: 6. CDR3 nucleotides: TGTGCCAGTAGGTTGACTAGCGGGGGGCAAAATGAGCAGTTCTTC. This translates into CASRLTSGGQNEQFF.

The chain uses TRBV7-2 and TRBJ2-3, with no clear D. The V end lost 3 bases, the J end lost 0 bases, and 16 bases lay between the germline ends. This CDR3 region has 17 residues. CDR1 SGHTA and CDR2 FQGNSA come from the germline V gene. As DNA, the CDR3 is TGTGCCAGCAGCTTCGGCCCGTTTGTGACTAGCACAGATACGCAGTATTTT. As protein: CASSFGPFVTSTDTQYF. Drawing the rest from reference TRBV7-2 and TRBJ2-3, the complete variable domain is GAGVSQSPSNKVTEKGKDVELRCDPISGHTALYWYRQSLGQGLEFLIYFQGNSAPDKSGLPSDRFSAERTGGSVSTLTIQRTQQEDSAVYLCASSFGPFVTSTDTQYFGPGTRLTVL.

The rearrangement uses TRBV6-1 and TRBJ2-1, with TRBD2 matching over 12 bases. Germline lookup yields CDR1 MNHNS and CDR2 SASEGT. This CDR3 spans 16 amino acids. The V gene end was trimmed by 1 base and the J gene end by 7 bases; junction bases not matched to a gene: 5. The CDR3 loop reads CASSEGLAGGENEQFF. The CDR3 DNA follows: TGTGCCAGCAGTGAAGGCCTAGCGGGAGGGGAGAATGAGCAGTTCTTC.

CDR3 protein: CSVVFSGRSYEQFF. CDR3 in DNA: TGCAGCGTTGTTTTTAGCGGGAGGTCTTATGAGCAGTTCTTC. The chain is built from TRBV29-1 and TRBJ2-1; TRBD2 aligns across 10 bases. The CDR3 spans 14 residues. The germline CDR1 and CDR2 sequences are SQVTM and ANQGSEA. Trimming removed 4 bases from V and 8 bases from J; junction bases left unmatched: 8.

This chain uses TRBV7-9 with TRBJ2-2, with a tentative D call TRBD1 (7 bases). This CDR3 spans 19 amino acids. V shed 5 bases and J shed 0 bases, with 22 bases lying between them. Germline V gene lookup returns CDR1 SEHNR and CDR2 FQNEAQ (reference sequence). CDR3 in DNA: TGTGCCAGCAGCGAGGAGTTATTAGGAGGGGGCCCGAACACCGGGGAGCTGTTTTTT. As protein: CASSEELLGGGPNTGELFF.

The V call is TRBV2, the J call TRBJ1-4; D remains unclear. The ends were cut back, 6 bases at V and 8 bases at J, with 16 bases in the middle. Germline-derived CDR1 and CDR2 are SNHLY and FYNNEI. The CDR3 length is 14 residues. Here the CDR3 reads CASRAPGREEKLFF. The DNA of the CDR3 is TGTGCCAGCAGGGCTCCCGGGAGGGAAGAAAAACTGTTTTTT.

The chain joins TRBV19 to TRBJ1-2; 8 bases match TRBD1. With V trimmed by 5 bases and J by 7 bases, 6 bases remained unmatched. CDR3 length equals 13 residues. CDR1 is LNHDA and CDR2 is SQIVND in the germline V gene (reference sequence). The CDR3 nucleotides are TGTGCCAGTAGTCCCGACAGGGGCTCTGGCTACACCTTC. Protein: CASSPDRGSGYTF.

The V call is TRBV5-1, the J call TRBJ2-2; 10 nucleotides match TRBD1. Germline values: CDR1 SGHRS, CDR2 YFSETQ. CDR3 length equals 14 residues. V trimming: 4 bases; J trimming: 6 bases; junction bases outside the gene matches: 3. The CDR3 DNA follows: TGCGCCAGCAGCGCCGGACAGGGGGCCGGGGAGCTGTTTTTT. It translates to CASSAGQGAGELFF. The full variable domain, completed using reference TRBV5-1 and TRBJ2-2, is KAGVTQTPRYLIKTRGQQVTLSCSPISGHRSVSWYQQTPGQGLQFLFEYFSETQRNKGNFPGRFSGRQFSNSRSEMNVSTLELGDSALYLCASSAGQGAGELFFGEGSRLTVL.

V usage is TRBV6-5 and J usage is TRBJ2-5; tentatively, D is TRBD1 (6 bases). Germline V CDR1 and CDR2: MNHEY, SVGAGI. V was pared by 8 bases and J by 2 bases, with 12 bases between. The CDR3 is 13 residues long. Written as DNA, the CDR3 is TGTGCCAGCGAACGACAGGTACAAGAGACCCAGTACTTC. It encodes CASERQVQETQYF.

J is TRBJ1-4 and V is TRBV6-5, with D uncertain. The length of the CDR3 is 15 residues. V was shortened by 5 bases and J by 6 bases, with 16 bases between the two germline ends. Germline CDR1 and CDR2: MNHEY and SVGAGI. The DNA of the CDR3 is TGTGCCAGCAGTACCCTCGGGTCTTTGGATGAAAAACTGTTTTTT. Protein: CASSTLGSLDEKLFF.

This clone was observed once. The chain couples TRBV24-1 to TRBJ2-2; possible D gene TRBD1, 5 bases. This CDR3 spans 16 amino acids. Germline CDR1 is KGHDR and CDR2 is SFDVKD. Trimming left V 9 bases short and J 0 bases short, with 16 bases between. In DNA, the CDR3 is TGTGCCACCGGGATGGTCGGCAGGGCGAACACCGGGGAGCTGTTTTTT. Amino acid sequence: CATGMVGRANTGELFF.

In its sample, this clone was seen a few times. This sequence joins TRBV11-2 and TRBJ2-5; the match to TRBD1 covers 12 bases. The CDR3 extends over 17 amino acids. Germline V gene lookup returns CDR1 SGHAT and CDR2 FQNNGV. Losses at the gene ends were 3 bases for V and 5 bases for J; bases not matched to a gene: 10. The chain's CDR3 is CASSLARGQGAAETQYF. The CDR3 nucleotides are TGTGCCAGCAGCTTGGCAAGGGGACAGGGGGCTGCGGAGACCCAGTACTTC.

The rearrangement joins TRBV19 to TRBJ2-3; possibly TRBD2 for D (6 bases). This CDR3 has 15 residues. Trimming took 3 bases from V and 2 from J, leaving 12 bases between them. CDR1 LNHDA and CDR2 SQIVND come from the germline V gene (reference sequence). CDR3 residues: CASSIRRGNTDTQYF. For the CDR3, the DNA is TGTGCCAGTAGTATTAGACGCGGGAACACAGATACGCAGTATTTT. The variable domain in full, completed from reference TRBV19 and TRBJ2-3, reads DGGITQSPKYLFRKEGQNVTLSCEQNLNHDAMYWYRQDPGQGLRLIYYSQIVNDFQKGDIAEGYSVSREKKESFPLTVTSAQKNPTAFYLCASSIRRGNTDTQYFGPGTRLTVL.

The chain uses TRBV5-1 and TRBJ1-1, with D unresolved. Germline V gene lookup returns CDR1 SGHRS and CDR2 YFSETQ. The CDR3 is 14 residues long. The ends were cut back, 4 bases at V and 0 bases at J, with 10 bases in the middle. The CDR3 region is CASSTTAMNTEAFF. For the CDR3, the DNA is TGCGCCAGCAGCACAACAGCTATGAACACTGAAGCTTTCTTT.